This TCR beta chain was profiled in a study of blood T cell repertoires in COVID-19. Overall study context: Collection of acute and convalescent COVID-19 samples took place in the United States, Italy and Spain. Sample material is recorded as cDNA or gDNA derived from T cells, B-cell-depleted T cells, or PBMCs.

With V trimmed by 5 bases and J by 3 bases, 7 bases remained unmatched. Germline CDR1 is MDHEN and CDR2 is SYDVKM. The CDR3 runs to 15 residues. Sequenced by immunoSEQ multiplex PCR; TCRdb stores in-frame clones only, minus some. The repertoire consists of some 60,000 clones, with about 87% occurring once and the leading ten covering 6.5% to 8%. The rearrangement links TRBV28 to TRBJ1-1, with 9 nucleotides matching TRBD1. The sequence was collected from a human donor with active COVID-19. The donor label of this sample is uncertain. Sequencing was performed on peripheral blood. The CDR3 DNA sequence: TGTGCCAGCAGTCCGGGGGGACAGGGCCACACTGAAGCTTTCTTT. It codes for CASSPGGQGHTEAFF.